At least ten counts were recorded for the clone carrying this T cell receptor beta chain. Its antigen remains unknown. Between the trimmed V and J ends, which lost 5 bases and 0 bases, there was a span of 16 bases. Germline CDR1 reads SNHLY; CDR2 reads FYNNEI. This CDR3 spans 17 amino acids. Every patient had bone marrow sampled while the disease was active. This library used approximately 390 ng RNA and molecular barcoded adaptors spanning alpha/delta and beta/gamma chains. TCRdb called the reads again in MiXCR, with one record for every CDR3 protein. This table holds around 40,000 distinct CDR3 sequences, roughly 13% found once. The data belong to a study of read filtering for tumor transcriptome and immune sequencing. On the study more broadly: Among patients, under 20 were male and 14 female, aged about 47 to 85 (mean approximately 71). Revised staging placed roughly 8 patients in R-ISS I, 15 to 20 in II, roughly 7 in III.

Study-wide findings and caveats: Roughly four fifths of IR-seq clonotypes had one read, totaling about 3.5% of reads; RNA-seq: about 70% and 40%.

The chain uses TRBV2 and TRBJ1-4; D not certain. This clonotype originated in a donor at least 40 years old with multiple myeloma. The sequenced sample was a population of CD138-negative cells sorted from bone marrow. CDR3: CASSLLGRVSTNEKLFF. The DNA of the CDR3 is TGTGCCAGCAGTCTCCTAGGACGGGTTTCAACTAATGAAAAACTGTTTTTT.